This is a list of T cell receptor beta chains from one sample in a study of graft-versus-host responses after intestinal transplantation. The data were produced by immunoSEQ multiplex PCR, yet TCRdb's version contains in-frame clones alone and is incomplete. The profile covers tens of thousands of clones, with 94% appearing a single time and roughly 0.18% taken by the ten largest. These receptors' antigens are unknown. This specimen was unstimulated CD4+ T cells sorted from spleen or lymph node cells, taken before transplant. These receptors all stem from a human donor who was the organ donor for an intestinal transplant. The CDR3 runs from the conserved cysteine through the conserved F or W. The D gene is left open where the match is weak. Clone size is given for some rows only: seen once, a few or many times, or a class if the clone is expanded.

V	size	J	D	DNA	CDR3
TRBV4-3	NA	TRBJ1-6	NA	TGCGCCAGCAGCCAAGAGGGGGGCAGGGTGGATTCACCCCTCCACTTT	CASSQEGGRVDSPLHF
TRBV6-6	NA	TRBJ1-2	TRBD1	TGTGCCAGCAGCGCCGGGGACAGGGGTTTTGACTTTGGCTACACCTTC	CASSAGDRGFDFGYTF
TRBV28	NA	TRBJ2-2	NA	TGTGCCAGCAGTCTCGGAACCGGGGAGCTGTTTTTT	CASSLGTGELFF
TRBV5-1	NA	TRBJ1-1	NA	TGCGCCAGCAGAACAGGTCTGAACACTGAAGCTTTCTTT	CASRTGLNTEAFF
TRBV19	NA	TRBJ1-1	NA	TGTGCCAGTAGCGACAGAAGGACGAACCCTGAAGCTTTCTTT	CASSDRRTNPEAFF
TRBV11-2	NA	TRBJ2-7	TRBD1	TGTGCCAGCAGCTTAGGTACTGGACAGGGGTCCTACGAGCAGTACTTC	CASSLGTGQGSYEQYF
TRBV7-2	NA	TRBJ1-5	NA	TGTGCCAGCAGCTTGTCACTACGGTATCAGCCCCAGCATTTT	CASSLSLRYQPQHF
TRBV11-3	NA	TRBJ2-7	TRBD1	TGTGCCAGCACCTCGGGACAGGAATTCTTCTTC	CASTSGQEFFF
TRBV2	NA	TRBJ2-7	NA	TGTGCCAGCAGTGATATAACCACAAGGGGCGAGCAGTACTTC	CASSDITTRGEQYF
TRBV19	NA	TRBJ2-5	NA	TGTGCCAGTAGTACGCCGGGCGAACCCCAAGAGACCCAGTACTTC	CASSTPGEPQETQYF
TRBV5-1	once	TRBJ2-7	TRBD1	TGCGCCAGCTCAACGAATGGAGGACAGGGGGCGGACGAGCAGTACTTC	CASSTNGGQGADEQYF
TRBV10-2	NA	TRBJ1-2	NA	TGCGCCAGCAGTGAGTTACAAGAAGTTCGCTACACCTTC	CASSELQEVRYTF
TRBV28	NA	TRBJ2-7	NA	TGTGCCAGCAGTCGCTCCTACGAGCAGTACTTC	CASSRSYEQYF
TRBV6-1	once	TRBJ1-2	NA	TGTGCCAGCAGAGCCGACCCGGGGTCATATGGCTACACCTTC	CASRADPGSYGYTF
TRBV6-5	NA	TRBJ2-1	TRBD1	TGTGCCAGCAGTTACCTTGACAGGGGGCTGGCCAATGAGCAGTTCTTC	CASSYLDRGLANEQFF
TRBV4-1	NA	TRBJ1-5	NA	TGCGCCAGCAGCCAAGATCCCAGGGGCCAGCCCCAGCATTTT	CASSQDPRGQPQHF
TRBV5-1	NA	TRBJ1-1	NA	TGCGCCAGCAGCTTGGGACAGATGAACACTGAAGCTTTCTTT	CASSLGQMNTEAFF
TRBV7-2	NA	TRBJ2-4	TRBD1	TGTGCCAGCAGCCAGGGACAGGGGCTACCCGTAGCCAAAAACATTCAGTACTTC	CASSQGQGLPVAKNIQYF
TRBV7-8	NA	TRBJ2-1	NA	TGTGCCAGCAGCTTCTTAGGAGACTATGACAATGAGCAGTTCTTC	CASSFLGDYDNEQFF
TRBV13	NA	TRBJ2-7	NA	TGTGCCAGCAGCTCATTGGGACATGACTACGAGCAGTACTTC	CASSSLGHDYEQYF
TRBV5-6	NA	TRBJ2-1	NA	TGTGCCAGCAGCTGGAGGGACAGCAGATACAATGAGCAGTTCTTC	CASSWRDSRYNEQFF
TRBV2	NA	TRBJ1-6	TRBD1	TGTGCCAGCAGTCTCGTCAGGGGGGGCTCCTATAATTCACCCCTCCACTTT	CASSLVRGGSYNSPLHF
TRBV7-9	NA	TRBJ2-2	NA	TGTGCCAGCAGCTTAGTGTCCTTGACCGGGGAGCTGTTTTTT	CASSLVSLTGELFF
TRBV7-3	NA	TRBJ1-4	NA	TGTGCCAGCAGCTTATGGGTGGGTGAAAAACTGTTTTTT	CASSLWVGEKLFF
TRBV28	NA	TRBJ1-3	TRBD1	TGTGCCACGGGCGGACAGGGACCTTCTGGAAACACCATATATTTT	CATGGQGPSGNTIYF
TRBV7-9	NA	TRBJ1-4	NA	TGTGCCAGCAGCTTAGGTGGTCTGGGTGAAAAACTGTTTTTT	CASSLGGLGEKLFF
TRBV29-1	few	TRBJ2-3	TRBD2	TGCAGCGCTGTAGCCGGGACTAGCGGCACAGATACGCAGTATTTT	CSAVAGTSGTDTQYF
TRBV5-5	NA	TRBJ2-3	NA	TGTGCCAGCAGCTTGCTAGGACAGAGACCAGATACGCAGTATTTT	CASSLLGQRPDTQYF
TRBV28	NA	TRBJ2-7	NA	TGTGCCAGCGGGGCCGGAGGGGCGATAGACGAGCAGTACTTC	CASGAGGAIDEQYF
TRBV5-1	NA	TRBJ1-3	NA	TGCGCCAGCAGCTTGGCGTCCTCTGGAAACACCATATATTTT	CASSLASSGNTIYF
TRBV9	NA	TRBJ2-7	NA	TGTGCCAGCAGCTCTCAGGAAATCCCCGTTCACTTC	CASSSQEIPVHF
TRBV20-1	NA	TRBJ2-3	NA	TGCAGTGCTAGCGGCCAACATACGCAGTATTTT	CSASGQHTQYF
TRBV10-3	once	TRBJ2-5	NA	TGTGCCATCAGGGGGGGAGGCGTTTCGGAGACCCAGTACTTC	CAIRGGGVSETQYF
TRBV30	NA	TRBJ1-1	TRBD1	TGTGCCTGGAGTCTGCTGGGACAGGGGGCGGCCAACACTGAAGCTTTCTTT	CAWSLLGQGAANTEAFF
TRBV18	NA	TRBJ1-3	NA	TGTGCCAGCTCACCACTCCCTATCACCAGGGGTACTGGAAACACCATATATTTT	CASSPLPITRGTGNTIYF
TRBV18	NA	TRBJ1-1	NA	TGTGCCAGCTCACCACCAGGGCGTAACACTGAAGCTTTCTTT	CASSPPGRNTEAFF
TRBV7-9	NA	TRBJ1-4	NA	TGTGCCAGCAGCTTAGCGGAGGGGAATGAAAAACTGTTTTTT	CASSLAEGNEKLFF
TRBV5-8	NA	TRBJ2-7	NA	TGTGCCAGCAGCTCCCCGACCCAGGGGGAGGGCTACGAGCAGTACTTC	CASSSPTQGEGYEQYF
TRBV2	NA	TRBJ1-2	TRBD1	TGTGCCAGCAGAGAACGACAGGGGCTCGCCTATGGCTACACCTTC	CASRERQGLAYGYTF
TRBV19	NA	TRBJ2-7	NA	TGTGCCAGTAGCAAGCACAGGGGTCGGACTACCTACGAGCAGTACTTC	CASSKHRGRTTYEQYF
TRBV6-1	NA	TRBJ2-3	TRBD1	TGTGCCAGCAGTTTGGACAGGGGGGGAACAGATACGCAGTATTTT	CASSLDRGGTDTQYF
TRBV6-4	few	TRBJ1-5	NA	TGTGCCAGCAGTAGGGAGGGCAATCAGCCCCAGCATTTT	CASSREGNQPQHF
TRBV28	NA	TRBJ1-4	TRBD1	TGTGCCACCGGGACAGTCGGAAATGGCGTCAATGAAAAACTGTTTTTT	CATGTVGNGVNEKLFF
TRBV11-3	NA	TRBJ2-3	TRBD2	TGTGCCAGCAGACTAGCGGCTAGCACAGATACGCAGTATTTT	CASRLAASTDTQYF
TRBV7-9	NA	TRBJ2-3	NA	TGTGCCAGCAGCTTAAGGGGGGGACCTAGCACAGATACGCAGTATTTT	CASSLRGGPSTDTQYF
TRBV28	NA	TRBJ1-3	NA	TGTGCCAGCAGTTTGGGAGGCAATCGAAACACCATATATTTT	CASSLGGNRNTIYF
TRBV11-3	NA	TRBJ2-7	TRBD1	TGTGCCAGCAGCTTGGACAGGAGCTCCTACGAGCAGTACTTC	CASSLDRSSYEQYF
TRBV2	NA	TRBJ2-2	NA	TGTGCCAGCAGCGATGACAGGTGGAACACCGGGGAGCTGTTTTTT	CASSDDRWNTGELFF
TRBV18	NA	TRBJ2-7	NA	TGTGCCAGCTCACCACTTCAGGACAGCCCTCACTACGAGCAGTACTTC	CASSPLQDSPHYEQYF
TRBV2	once	TRBJ1-1	TRBD1	TGTGCCAGCAGTATGGGGACAGGGGAAGCTTTCTTT	CASSMGTGEAFF
TRBV4-1	NA	TRBJ2-5	NA	TGCGCCAGCAGCCAGGGGACAACTGGGGGGGAGACCCAGTACTTC	CASSQGTTGGETQYF
TRBV6-6	NA	TRBJ2-7	TRBD1	TGTGCCAGCAGCCGGGGACAGGGGGCCTACGAGCAGTACTTC	CASSRGQGAYEQYF